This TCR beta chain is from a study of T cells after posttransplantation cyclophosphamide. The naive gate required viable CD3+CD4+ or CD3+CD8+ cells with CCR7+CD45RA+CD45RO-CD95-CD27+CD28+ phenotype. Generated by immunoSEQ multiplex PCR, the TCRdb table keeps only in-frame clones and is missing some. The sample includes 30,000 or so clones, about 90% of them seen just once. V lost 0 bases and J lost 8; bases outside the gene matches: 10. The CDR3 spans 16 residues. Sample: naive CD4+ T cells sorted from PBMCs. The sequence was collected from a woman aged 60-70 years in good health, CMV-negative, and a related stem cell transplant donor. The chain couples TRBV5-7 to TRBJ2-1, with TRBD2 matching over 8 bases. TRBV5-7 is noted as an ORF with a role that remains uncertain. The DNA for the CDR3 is TGTGCCAGCAGCTTGGATTGCAGCGGGAGTCGGCATGAGCAGTTCTTC. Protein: CASSLDCSGSRHEQFF.